The sequence of this T cell receptor (beta chain) was determined in a study of shared clonotypes between healthy human individuals. Study results and caveats: Across several donors, naive CD4 shared 5% to 6.5%, naive CD8 more than 3%, memory CD4 roughly 2.5%, memory CD8 over 0.3%.

CDR3 length: 13 residues. Germline V CDR1 and CDR2: MGHDK, SYGVNS. The V gene lost 5 bases and the J gene lost 4 bases, with 11 bases spanning the gap. Libraries were prepared by immunoSEQ multiplex PCR; TCRdb keeps only in-frame clonotypes and omits some of them. This sample yields roughly 2 million clones, of which 90% to 97% are seen a single time; roughly 0.13% belongs to the top ten. Of note for this clone: The target antigen is unknown.

The specimen was naive CD4+ T cells sorted from blood. The subset is: CD45RA+ positively selected. The chain combines TRBV25-1 with TRBJ1-2, with a possible D match to TRBD1 (6 bases). The source is a young man in good health. Here the CDR3 DNA reads TGTGCCAGCAGTCCGGGGGCGGGCTATGGCTACACCTTC. It is translated as CASSPGAGYGYTF.